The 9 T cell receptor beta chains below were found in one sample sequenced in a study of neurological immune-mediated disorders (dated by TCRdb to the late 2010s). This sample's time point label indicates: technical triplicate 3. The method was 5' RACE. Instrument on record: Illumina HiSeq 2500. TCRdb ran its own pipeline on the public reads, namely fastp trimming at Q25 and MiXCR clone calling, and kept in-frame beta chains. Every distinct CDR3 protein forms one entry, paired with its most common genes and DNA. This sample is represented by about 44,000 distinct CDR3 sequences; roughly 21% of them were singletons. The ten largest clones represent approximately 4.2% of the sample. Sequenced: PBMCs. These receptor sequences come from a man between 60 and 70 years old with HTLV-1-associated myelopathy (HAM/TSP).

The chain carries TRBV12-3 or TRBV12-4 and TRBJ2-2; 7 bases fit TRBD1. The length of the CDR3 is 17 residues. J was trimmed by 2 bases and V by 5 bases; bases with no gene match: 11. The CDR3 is CASSRTGALSNTGELFF. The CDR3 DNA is TGTGCCAGCAGTCGTACAGGGGCCCTATCTAACACCGGGGAGCTGTTTTTT.

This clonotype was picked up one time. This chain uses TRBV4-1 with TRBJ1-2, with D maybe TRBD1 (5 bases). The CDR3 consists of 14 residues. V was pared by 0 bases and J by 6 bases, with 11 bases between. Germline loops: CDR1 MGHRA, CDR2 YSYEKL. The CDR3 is CASSQDHRTHGYTF. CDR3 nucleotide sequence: TGCGCCAGCAGCCAAGATCACAGGACGCATGGCTACACCTTC.

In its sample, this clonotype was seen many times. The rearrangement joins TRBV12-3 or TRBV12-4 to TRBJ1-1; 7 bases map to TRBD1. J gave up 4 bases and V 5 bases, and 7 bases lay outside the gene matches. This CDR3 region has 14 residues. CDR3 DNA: TGTGCCAGCAGTCGTAACAGGGGAGGCACTGAAGCTTTCTTT. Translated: CASSRNRGGTEAFF.

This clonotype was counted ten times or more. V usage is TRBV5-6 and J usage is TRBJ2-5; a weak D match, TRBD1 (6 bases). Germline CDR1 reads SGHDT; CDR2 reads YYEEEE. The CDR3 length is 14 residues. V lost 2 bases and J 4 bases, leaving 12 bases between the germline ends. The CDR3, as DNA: TGTGCCAGCAGCTTACAGGGAGTTGCAGAGACCCAGTACTTC. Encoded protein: CASSLQGVAETQYF.

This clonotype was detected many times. For the CDR3, the DNA is TGCGCCAGCAGCTTAGGCGGGGAGCCGGATACGCAGTATTTT. It encodes CASSLGGEPDTQYF. The chain combines TRBV5-1 with TRBJ2-3, with D maybe TRBD2 (6 bases). V was cut by 2 bases and J by 6 bases, with 13 bases left in between. Germline CDR1 and CDR2: SGHRS and YFSETQ. The CDR3 consists of 14 residues. Full variable domain (outside the CDR3, taken from reference TRBV5-1 and TRBJ2-3): KAGVTQTPRYLIKTRGQQVTLSCSPISGHRSVSWYQQTPGQGLQFLFEYFSETQRNKGNFPGRFSGRQFSNSRSEMNVSTLELGDSALYLCASSLGGEPDTQYFGPGTRLTVL.

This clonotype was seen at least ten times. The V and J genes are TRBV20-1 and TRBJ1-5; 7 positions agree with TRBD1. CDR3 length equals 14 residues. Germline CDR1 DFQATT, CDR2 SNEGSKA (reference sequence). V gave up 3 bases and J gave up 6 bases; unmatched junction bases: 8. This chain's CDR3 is CSASERQGGQPQHF. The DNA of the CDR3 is TGCAGTGCTAGTGAACGACAGGGCGGTCAGCCCCAGCATTTT.

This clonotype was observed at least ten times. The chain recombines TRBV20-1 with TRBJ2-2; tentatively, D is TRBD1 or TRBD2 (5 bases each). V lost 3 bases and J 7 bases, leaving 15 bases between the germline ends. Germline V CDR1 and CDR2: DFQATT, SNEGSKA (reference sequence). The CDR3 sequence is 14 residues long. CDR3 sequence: CSASPSQGRGELFF. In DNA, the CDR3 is TGCAGTGCTAGTCCCTCTCAGGGACGCGGGGAGCTGTTTTTT.

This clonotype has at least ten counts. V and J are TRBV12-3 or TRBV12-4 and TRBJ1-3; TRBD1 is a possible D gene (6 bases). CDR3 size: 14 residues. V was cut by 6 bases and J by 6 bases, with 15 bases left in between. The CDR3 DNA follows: TGTGCCAGCAGCCTGGGACAAGGGGTAAACACCATATATTTT. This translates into CASSLGQGVNTIYF.

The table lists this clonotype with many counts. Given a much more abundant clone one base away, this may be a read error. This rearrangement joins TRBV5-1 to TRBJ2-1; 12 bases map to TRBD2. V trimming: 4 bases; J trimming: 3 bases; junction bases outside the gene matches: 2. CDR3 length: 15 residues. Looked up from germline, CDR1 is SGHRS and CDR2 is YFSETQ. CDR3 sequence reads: CASSPTSGSYNEQFF. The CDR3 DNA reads TGCGCCAGCAGCCCGACTAGCGGGAGCTACAATGAGCAGTTCTTC. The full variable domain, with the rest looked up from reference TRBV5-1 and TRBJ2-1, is KAGVTQTPRYLIKTRGQQVTLSCSPISGHRSVSWYQQTPGQGLQFLFEYFSETQRNKGNFPGRFSGRQFSNSRSEMNVSTLELGDSALYLCASSPTSGSYNEQFFGPGTRLTVL.